Given below is one TCR beta chain in context. A much larger clone sits a single nucleotide away, making a read error possible. The J segment lost 4 bases and the V segment lost 3 bases, leaving 1 base of the junction unmatched. Looked up from germline, CDR1 is MNHEY and CDR2 is SMNVEV (reference sequence). The CDR3 covers 14 residues. These data belong to a study of OX40 agonist ivuxolimab in advanced cancers. Sequenced by immunoSEQ multiplex PCR; TCRdb stores in-frame clones only, minus some. The table records tens of thousands of clones, about 81% of them present only once. This receptor was obtained from an adult with an advanced solid tumor such as melanoma, head and neck, liver or kidney cancer. The source was CD4+ or CD8+ T cells sorted from blood, collected in a trial of the OX40 agonist ivuxolimab. J is TRBJ1-2 and V is TRBV27; 11 bases agree with TRBD1. CDR3 nucleotides: TGTGCCAGCAGTTTGGGGACAGGGGGCTATGGCTACACCTTC. Its protein is CASSLGTGGYGYTF.